This T cell receptor (beta chain) appears in the sequencing data of a study of graft-versus-host responses after intestinal transplantation. Study-wide context: The study gave all recipients anti-thymocyte globulin induction, then tacrolimus and steroids for 2 to 3 years.

This clone was seen more than once but under ten times. The antigen remains undetermined. Profiling relied on immunoSEQ multiplex PCR, and the TCRdb table lists in-frame clones only, not all of them. The sample includes 85,000 to 90,000 clones, roughly 90% of them seen just once. The sample consisted of unstimulated CD4+ T cells sorted from spleen or lymph node cells, taken before intestinal transplant. This receptor was taken from a human donor who received an intestinal transplant.

CDR3 in DNA: TGTGCCAGCAGTTCTAGCGGGGGGGGGCCAGATACGCAGTATTTT. Translated: CASSSSGGGPDTQYF. The J gene is TRBJ2-3, the V gene TRBV2; 12 bases match TRBD2. The V gene end was trimmed by 5 bases and the J gene end by 4 bases; junction bases not matched to a gene: 4. The CDR3 extends over 15 amino acids. Germline loops: CDR1 SNHLY, CDR2 FYNNEI.